One and the same sample provided the 2 T cell receptor beta chains below, sequenced in a study of T cells in Graves' hyperthyroidism and ophthalmopathy. TCR beta CDR3 sequences were amplified from RNA transcripts. Researchers ran a first-round RT-PCR on the TCR CDR3 using the HTBI primer set. MiXCR was run by TCRdb on the multiplex PCR reads, yielding one entry per CDR3 protein. The sample has about 300,000 distinct CDR3 sequences; 16% are singletons. Sequencing was done on a sample of blood. The receptors come from a man aged 25-45 years with Graves' hyperthyroidism.

This clonotype has a handful of counts. The chain links TRBV5-1 to TRBJ2-2; no definite D call. This CDR3 is 14 amino acids long. V shed 0 bases and J shed 4 bases, with 7 bases lying between them. Germline V gene lookup returns CDR1 SGHRS and CDR2 YFSETQ. The CDR3 loop reads CASSLVVFTGELFF. In DNA, the CDR3 is TGCGCCAGCAGCTTGGTAGTCTTCACCGGGGAGCTGTTTTTT.

This chain connects TRBV2 to TRBJ1-1, with D maybe TRBD1 (5 bases). The CDR3 contains 14 residues. Trimming left V 7 bases short and J 6 bases short, with 18 bases between. The V gene's germline CDR1 is SNHLY and CDR2 FYNNEI. In DNA form, the CDR3 reads TGTGCCAGCATCCCGACAGTAGAGAGCTCTGAAGCTTTCTTT. Protein sequence: CASIPTVESSEAFF.